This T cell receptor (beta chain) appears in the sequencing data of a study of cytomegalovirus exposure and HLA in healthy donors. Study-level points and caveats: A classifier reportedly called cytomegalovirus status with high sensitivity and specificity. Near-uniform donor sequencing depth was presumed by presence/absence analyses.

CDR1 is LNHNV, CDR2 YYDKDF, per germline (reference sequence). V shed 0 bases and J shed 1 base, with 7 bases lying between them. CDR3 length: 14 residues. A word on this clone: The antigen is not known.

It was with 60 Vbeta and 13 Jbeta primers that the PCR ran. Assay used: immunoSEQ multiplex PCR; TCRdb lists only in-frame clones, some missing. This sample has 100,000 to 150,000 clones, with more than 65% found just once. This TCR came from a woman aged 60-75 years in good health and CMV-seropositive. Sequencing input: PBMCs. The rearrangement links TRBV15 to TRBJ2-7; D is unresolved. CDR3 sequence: CATSRDRVSYEQYF. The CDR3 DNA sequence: TGTGCCACCAGCAGAGATAGAGTTTCCTACGAGCAGTACTTC.